The 14 T cell receptor beta chains below were found in one sample sequenced in a study of beta chain features in type 1 diabetes (dated 2018 in TCRdb). Library method: the immunoSEQ multiplex PCR assay. The entire isolated RNA was reverse transcribed using the High Capacity cDNA Reverse Transcription Kit, and thus expressed TCRB transcripts were sequenced. Sourced from immuneACCESS, this table was stored by TCRdb with only in-frame sequences that have V and J called. A share of the clones is absent; for the studies checked, an unresolved V gene accounts for under half, and the remainder has no known explanation. The table for this sample lists 250,000 to 300,000 clones; 24% of them were counted only once. Jointly, the top ten make up about 0.012% of the sample. Antigens of these TCRs are unknown. Points the paper makes about the study in general: In all four CD4+ subsets, TCRB CDR3 length was moderately but significantly shorter in type 1 diabetes patients.

Sequenced input: naive CD4+ T cells from blood. Sample cell subset or site, as interpreted from the label and publication: true naive CD4+ T cells. These receptors were obtained from a woman aged 25 to 39 with type 1 diabetes.

V gene TRBV30 combines with J gene TRBJ1-5, with D tentatively TRBD1 (6 bases). The germline V gene has CDR1 GTSNPN and CDR2 SVGIG (reference sequence). Trimming shortened V by 1 base and J by 0 bases, and 16 bases separated the two germline ends. The length of the CDR3 is 17 residues. CDR3: CAWSATRGISSNQPQHF. CDR3 sequence (DNA): TGTGCCTGGAGTGCTACCAGGGGAATATCTAGCAATCAGCCCCAGCATTTT. Drawing the rest from reference TRBV30 and TRBJ1-5, the complete variable domain is SQTIHQWPATLVQPVGSPLSLECTVEGTSNPNLYWYRQAAGRGLQLLFYSVGIGQISSEVPQNLSASRPQDRQFILSSKKLLLSDSGFYLCAWSATRGISSNQPQHFGDGTRLSIL.

The genes are TRBV2 and TRBJ2-1, with TRBD2 as a possible D gene (6 bases). Trimming shortened V by 2 bases and J by 4 bases, and 12 bases separated the two germline ends. This CDR3 has 15 amino acids. Germline CDR1 reads SNHLY; CDR2 reads FYNNEI. CDR3 protein: CASSEFGSTYNEQFF. The CDR3 nucleotides read TGTGCCAGCAGTGAATTCGGGAGTACGTACAATGAGCAGTTCTTC.

This clone was seen only a few times. This sequence joins TRBV29-1 and TRBJ1-2, with 7 nucleotides matching TRBD1. Unmatched junction bases numbered 5, after V lost 3 bases and J lost 7 bases. Germline V gene data show CDR1 as SQVTM and CDR2 as ANQGSEA. There are 12 residues in the CDR3. The CDR3 region has the DNA TGCAGCGTTGAGCTGACAGGGTTTGGCTACACCTTC. Translated: CSVELTGFGYTF.

This clone has only a few counts. V is TRBV19 and J is TRBJ1-2; TRBD1 might be the D (5 bases). The CDR3 runs 14 residues. The ends were cut back, 5 bases at V and 1 base at J, with 11 bases in the middle. Germline values: CDR1 LNHDA, CDR2 SQIVND (reference sequence). As DNA, the CDR3 is TGTGCCAGTAGTGTCGACAGAGATAACTATGGCTACACCTTC. Its protein product is CASSVDRDNYGYTF.

A few counts support this clone. The sample holds other DNA sequences that translate to the same CDR3. V usage is TRBV9 and J usage is TRBJ2-3; perhaps TRBD2 as D (5 bases). The CDR3 contains 13 residues. Germline V CDR1 and CDR2: SGDLS, YYNGEE. The V gene lost 4 bases and the J gene lost 0 bases, with 6 bases spanning the gap. The CDR3 sequence is CASSRGSTDTQYF. CDR3 bases: TGTGCCAGCAGCCGCGGGAGCACAGATACGCAGTATTTT.

In regard to this clone: Since no conserved phenylalanine or tryptophan closes the CDR3, a read error is the likely cause. The DNA is omitted, as the CDR3 cannot be located on it reliably, and the CDR3 follows TCRdb's listing. The V call is TRBV20-1, the J call TRBJ2-4; no DNA check was done on the table's D call, TRBD2. Germline values: CDR1 DFQATT, CDR2 SNEGSKA (reference sequence). The CDR3 length is 11 residues, termini included. CDR3 residues: CSAREASGWAP.

This clone was counted between two and nine times. V and J are TRBV9 and TRBJ1-5; D may be TRBD1 (5 bases). The germline V gene encodes CDR1 SGDLS and CDR2 YYNGEE. CDR3 length equals 15 residues. Trimming removed 0 bases at V and 0 bases at J, with 7 bases between. The CDR3 DNA is TGTGCCAGCAGCGTAGAAGGACATAGCAATCAGCCCCAGCATTTT. Encoded protein: CASSVEGHSNQPQHF.

V usage is TRBV4-1 and J usage is TRBJ2-5; possibly TRBD2 for D (6 bases). V was clipped by 2 bases and J by 5 bases, with 9 bases between them. CDR1 is MGHRA, CDR2 YSYEKL, per germline. The length of the CDR3 is 13 residues. The CDR3 DNA reads as TGCGCCAGCAGCCAAATGACTAGGGAGACCCAGTACTTC. This encodes CASSQMTRETQYF.

The chain is built from TRBV30 and TRBJ1-2; 10 bases agree with TRBD1. The germline gives CDR1 GTSNPN, CDR2 SVGIG (reference sequence). CDR3 length equals 12 residues. The junction had 8 bases not matched to a gene; V was cut back by 8 bases and J by 8 bases. CDR3 nucleotide sequence: TGTGCCCGGGACAGGGGTTTGAACGGCTACACCTTC. As protein: CARDRGLNGYTF.

The CDR3 sequence: CAWVGQMNTEAFF. CDR3 coding DNA: TGTGCCTGGGTGGGACAGATGAACACTGAAGCTTTCTTT. The chain recombines TRBV30 with TRBJ1-1; 7 nucleotides align to TRBD1. Germline V lookup: CDR1 GTSNPN, CDR2 SVGIG (reference sequence). Germline trimming cut 5 bases from V and 0 bases from J; bases unmatched to any gene: 3. There are 13 residues in the CDR3.

This clone was found a few times. CDR3 DNA sequence: TGTGCCAGCAGCGCAGCGCGGACTAGCGGCAGGGATACGCAGTATTTT. Protein sequence: CASSAARTSGRDTQYF. V gene TRBV9 combines with J gene TRBJ2-3; 10 bases fit TRBD2. Germline values: CDR1 SGDLS, CDR2 YYNGEE. Losses at the gene ends were 3 bases for V and 6 bases for J; bases not matched to a gene: 10. This CDR3 is 16 amino acids long.

This clone came up a few times. Other DNA sequences of this sample code for an identical CDR3. The V gene is TRBV9, the J gene TRBJ2-7, with a possible D match to TRBD1 (6 bases). The germline V gene has CDR1 SGDLS and CDR2 YYNGEE. V lost 1 base to trimming and J lost 0 bases, with 8 bases between them. CDR3 length: 14 amino acids. The CDR3 nucleotides read TGTGCCAGCAGCGTAACAGGGAGCTCCTACGAGCAGTACTTC. This codes for CASSVTGSSYEQYF.

V and J are TRBV9 and TRBJ1-2, with TRBD1 matching 10 bases. There are 15 residues in the CDR3. Germline V gives CDR1 SGDLS, CDR2 YYNGEE. V shed 3 bases, J shed 8 bases, and the junction held 10 bases outside the gene matches. The chain's CDR3 is CASSAFTGTGEGYTF. The CDR3 bases are TGTGCCAGCAGCGCATTCACCGGGACAGGGGAAGGCTACACCTTC.

This chain links TRBV18 with TRBJ2-1; 9 bases are a match to TRBD2. This CDR3 is built from 16 residues. Germline V gene data show CDR1 as KGHSH and CDR2 as LQKENI. J was trimmed by 7 bases and V by 1 base; bases with no gene match: 8. As DNA, the CDR3 is TGTGCCAGCTCACCACTGGGCGGGAGGGCCAGGAATGAGCAGTTCTTC. Its translation is CASSPLGGRARNEQFF. The full variable domain, rest sourced from reference TRBV18 and TRBJ2-1, is NAGVMQNPRHLVRRRGQEARLRCSPMKGHSHVYWYRQLPEEGLKFMVYLQKENIIDESGMPKERFSAEFPKEGPSILRIQQVVRGDSAAYFCASSPLGGRARNEQFFGPGTRLTVL.